Listed here are 30 T cell receptor beta chains from one sample, sequenced in a study of early T cells in non-severe SARS-CoV-2 infection. A single record per CDR3 protein comes from TCRdb applying MiXCR to the 5' RACE reads. The repertoire holds about 26,000 distinct CDR3 sequences, with 4% to 5.5% as singletons. Sequencing used whole blood. Receptors originate from an adult who was a healthcare worker with PCR-confirmed SARS-CoV-2 infection or an uninfected control (not recorded which).

This clonotype was found many times. The chain recombines TRBV5-1 with TRBJ1-6; 9 nucleotides line up with TRBD1. Trimming cost V 2 bases and J 0 bases; bases outside gene matches: 9. There are 19 residues in the CDR3. The germline V gene has CDR1 SGHRS and CDR2 YFSETQ. The CDR3 spells CASSFEGQGRSSYNSPLHF. The CDR3 bases are TGCGCCAGCAGCTTCGAGGGACAGGGAAGGAGCTCCTATAATTCACCCCTCCACTTT.

This clonotype came up many times. The chain is built from TRBV27 and TRBJ2-7, with D hard to call. Germline V gene data show CDR1 as MNHEY and CDR2 as SMNVEV (reference sequence). CDR3 size: 13 residues. Between the trimmed V and J ends, which lost 6 bases and 1 base, there was a span of 10 bases. The CDR3 loop reads CASSSDTSYEQYF. Written as DNA, the CDR3 is TGTGCCAGCAGCTCTGACACTTCCTACGAGCAGTACTTC.

A few counts support this clonotype. This sequence joins TRBV25-1 and TRBJ2-7; D not certain. The CDR3 loop spans 13 amino acids. V lost 1 base, J lost 0 bases, and 4 bases lay in between. CDR1 and CDR2 (germline): MGHDK, SYGVNS. CDR3 sequence: CASSEFNSYEQYF. In DNA form, the CDR3 reads TGTGCCAGCAGTGAATTTAACTCCTACGAGCAGTACTTC.

This clonotype has more than one count but fewer than ten. V usage is TRBV6-5 and J usage is TRBJ2-7; D remains ambiguous. Germline loops: CDR1 MNHEY, CDR2 SVGAGI. There are 14 residues in the CDR3. V was clipped by 8 bases and J by 1 base, with 15 bases between them. CDR3 in amino acids: CASRSRAESYEQYF. The DNA for the CDR3 is TGTGCCAGCCGAAGCCGGGCCGAGTCCTACGAGCAGTACTTC.

Ten or more counts support this clonotype. The chain links TRBV29-1 to TRBJ2-1; 7 bases line up with TRBD1. Germline V CDR1 and CDR2: SQVTM, ANQGSEA. The CDR3 runs 15 residues. Trimming at V came to 0 bases and at J to 7 bases, leaving 9 bases not matched to a gene. The CDR3 nucleotides read TGCAGCGTTGAAGACCCAACAGGGGCGAGAAATGAGCAGTTCTTC. This gives the protein CSVEDPTGARNEQFF.

CDR3 sequence: CATSDRYGEPSNQPQHF. Here the CDR3 DNA reads TGTGCCACCAGTGACAGGTACGGGGAACCCTCCAATCAGCCCCAGCATTTT. V and J are TRBV24-1 and TRBJ1-5; D is uncertain. The CDR3 sequence is 17 residues long. Trimming left V 4 bases short and J 3 bases short, with 18 bases between. Germline-derived CDR1 and CDR2 are KGHDR and SFDVKD.

This clonotype showed up just a few times. The chain carries TRBV2 and TRBJ1-1, with unresolved D. Germline V lookup: CDR1 SNHLY, CDR2 FYNNEI. V was pared by 0 bases and J by 0 bases, with 20 bases between. The CDR3 spans 19 residues. The CDR3 loop reads CASSEAPPAHREMNTEAFF. DNA for the CDR3: TGTGCCAGCAGTGAAGCGCCCCCAGCGCATAGGGAAATGAACACTGAAGCTTTCTTT.

In DNA, the CDR3 is TGTGCCAGCAGCAAAAAGAGAGAACAGGGGGCGAACAATGAAAAACTGTTTTTT. This gives the protein CASSKKREQGANNEKLFF. The V and J genes are TRBV21-1 and TRBJ1-4; the table calls TRBD1, which could not be checked here. TRBV21-1 is marked as a pseudogene. This CDR3 has 18 amino acids.

The table lists this clonotype with many counts. The V gene is TRBV6-6, the J gene TRBJ2-1, with D possibly being TRBD1 (5 bases). CDR1 is MNHNY and CDR2 is SVGAGI in the germline V gene (reference sequence). The CDR3 length is 14 residues. V dropped 6 bases and J dropped 10 bases, with 19 bases sitting between them. The CDR3 DNA reads as TGTGCCAGCAGCTACGTCCCAGGGTTTGGGGAGCAGTTCTTC. This sequence encodes CASSYVPGFGEQFF.

This clonotype was recorded at least ten times. CDR3 protein: CASSLVSYNEQFF. The CDR3 DNA reads TGTGCCAGCAGCTTAGTCAGCTACAATGAGCAGTTCTTC. This chain uses TRBV7-9 with TRBJ2-1; unclear D gene. The V gene lost 1 base and the J gene lost 3 bases, with 4 bases spanning the gap. Germline CDR1 reads SEHNR; CDR2 reads FQNEAQ (reference sequence). This CDR3 is 13 amino acids long.

This clonotype is labeled medium-sized (0.01 to 0.1%). The chain uses TRBV7-9 and TRBJ2-1; D remains unclear. The CDR3 consists of 12 residues. The germline V gene has CDR1 SEHNR and CDR2 FQNEAQ (reference sequence). V lost 2 bases, J lost 5 bases, and 4 bases lay in between. The CDR3 loop reads CASSLTNNEQFF. The CDR3 coding sequence is TGTGCCAGCAGCTTAACAAACAATGAGCAGTTCTTC.

This clonotype was found a few times. The chain joins TRBV12-3 or TRBV12-4 to TRBJ1-3; D is undetermined. V dropped 3 bases and J dropped 1 base, with 16 bases sitting between them. CDR3 length: 17 residues. The CDR3 bases are TGTGCCAGCAGTTTCCGACTTGGCGGGATTTCTGGAAACACCATATATTTT. It specifies CASSFRLGGISGNTIYF.

This clonotype appeared many times. The chain joins TRBV20-1 to TRBJ1-5; D gene unclear. Trimming took off 3 bases at V and 3 bases at J, with 9 bases between the two ends. CDR1 and CDR2 from the germline V gene are DFQATT and SNEGSKA (reference sequence). The CDR3 covers 13 residues. The CDR3 here is CSASSSPNQPQHF. For the CDR3, the DNA is TGCAGTGCTAGTTCTTCACCCAATCAGCCCCAGCATTTT.

This clonotype was picked up many times. The chain combines TRBV19 with TRBJ2-5; TRBD1 is a possible D gene (6 bases). V dropped 3 bases and J dropped 8 bases, with 28 bases sitting between them. Germline CDR1 and CDR2: LNHDA and SQIVND (reference sequence). The length of the CDR3 is 18 residues. CDR3 DNA: TGTGCCAGTAGTATTTTCCCCAACTTCGCCCCAGGGGTGCCAACCCAGTACTTC. This translates into CASSIFPNFAPGVPTQYF.

This clonotype occurred many times. This chain uses TRBV7-8 with TRBJ2-7; 10 bases are a match to TRBD1. The CDR3 has 16 amino acids. Germline CDR1 SGHVS, CDR2 FQNEAQ. Trimming took 4 bases from V and 4 from J; bases not matched to a gene: 10. CDR3 nucleotide sequence: TGTGCCAGCAGCTCCCTGCTGGGACAGGGGATTTACGAGCAGTACTTC. It is translated as CASSSLLGQGIYEQYF.

This clonotype was recorded many times. The chain combines TRBV7-9 with TRBJ2-1; D assignment may be TRBD1 or TRBD2 (5 bases each). Looked up from germline, CDR1 is SEHNR and CDR2 is FQNEAQ (reference sequence). The CDR3 contains 14 residues. Trimming removed 5 bases from V and 4 bases from J, with 12 bases in between. CDR3 DNA: TGTGCCAGCAGCCCCGGGACCACATACAATGAGCAGTTCTTC. Its protein is CASSPGTTYNEQFF.

This clonotype was picked up many times. The CDR3 nucleotides are TGTGCTAGTGGTTTGGTAGTGAGGTCCCCACCGGGTGAGCAGTTCTTC. It specifies CASGLVVRSPPGEQFF. This chain joins TRBV12-5 and TRBJ2-1, with D unresolved. The CDR3 is 16 residues long. Trimming stripped 0 bases from V and 9 bases from J, with 18 bases between. Germline V gives CDR1 LGHNT, CDR2 FRNRAP. Together with reference TRBV12-5 and TRBJ2-1, the CDR3 gives the full variable domain: DARVTQTPRHKVTEMGQEVTMRCQPILGHNTVFWYRQTMMQGLELLAYFRNRAPLDDSGMPKDRFSAEMPDATLATLKIQPSEPRDSAVYFCASGLVVRSPPGEQFFGPGTRLTVL.

By proportion, this clonotype is large (0.1 to 1%). This chain connects TRBV29-1 to TRBJ2-1; D remains ambiguous. The germline V and J ends were trimmed by 3 bases and 6 bases, with 9 bases remaining between them. This CDR3 has 12 residues. The germline V gene has CDR1 SQVTM and CDR2 ANQGSEA. CDR3 sequence reads: CSVDLEPNEQFF. CDR3 bases: TGCAGCGTTGATCTCGAGCCCAATGAGCAGTTCTTC.

V is TRBV7-3 and J is TRBJ2-1; TRBD1 agrees at 7 bases. This CDR3 comprises 13 residues. CDR1 is SGHTA and CDR2 is FQGTGA in the germline V gene. V lost 5 bases, J lost 5 bases, and 3 bases stayed unmatched. The CDR3 region has the DNA TGTGCCAGCAGCCGGGACAGTGACAATGAGCAGTTCTTC. The encoded protein is CASSRDSDNEQFF.

Only a few counts were recorded for this clonotype. V and J are TRBV20-1 and TRBJ1-1, with 7 bases matching TRBD1. Germline values: CDR1 DFQATT, CDR2 SNEGSKA (reference sequence). This CDR3 is built from 14 residues. V gave up 5 bases and J gave up 3 bases; unmatched junction bases: 9. CDR3 residues: CSASEQTGYTEAFF. The CDR3 DNA is TGCAGTGCTTCCGAACAGACAGGGTACACTGAAGCTTTCTTT.

On this clonotype itself: A read error may be the cause here, since a much bigger clone is one base away. The V gene is TRBV20-1, the J gene TRBJ2-1, with D hard to call. The germline gives CDR1 DFQATT, CDR2 SNEGSKA (reference sequence). Between the trimmed V and J ends, which lost 5 bases and 8 bases, there was a span of 7 bases. The length of the CDR3 is 10 residues. CDR3 nucleotide sequence: TGCAGTGCTGGGTTGGATGAGCAGTTCTTC. It encodes CSAGLDEQFF.

This clonotype was detected ten times or more. V usage is TRBV5-1 and J usage is TRBJ2-5, with a weak D call TRBD2 (6 bases). V was trimmed by 4 bases and J by 4 bases, leaving 14 bases between them. CDR3 length: 14 residues. In germline, CDR1 is SGHRS, CDR2 YFSETQ. This CDR3 is CASSPRPGRETQYF. DNA of the CDR3: TGCGCCAGCAGCCCCAGACCCGGGAGAGAGACCCAGTACTTC.

This clonotype was found a few times. In DNA, the CDR3 is TGTGCCAGCAGCCAATGGCAGAGCTCCTACAATGAGCAGTTCTTC. Encoded protein: CASSQWQSSYNEQFF. The chain carries TRBV3-2 and TRBJ2-1. TRBV3-2 is tagged as a pseudogene. The CDR3 totals 15 residues.

This clonotype came up a few times. The genes are TRBV5-1 and TRBJ2-4, with TRBD1 as a possible D gene (6 bases). The germline V and J ends were trimmed by 5 bases and 8 bases, with 14 bases remaining between them. Germline values: CDR1 SGHRS, CDR2 YFSETQ. This CDR3 comprises 13 residues. Here the CDR3 DNA reads TGCGCCAGCAGACTTGAGGGGGTGGACATTCAGTACTTC. This codes for CASRLEGVDIQYF. The full variable domain, rest sourced from reference TRBV5-1 and TRBJ2-4, is KAGVTQTPRYLIKTRGQQVTLSCSPISGHRSVSWYQQTPGQGLQFLFEYFSETQRNKGNFPGRFSGRQFSNSRSEMNVSTLELGDSALYLCASRLEGVDIQYFGAGTRLSVL.

The chain carries TRBV18 and TRBJ2-3; tentatively, D is TRBD1 or TRBD2 (6 bases each). Germline CDR1 and CDR2: KGHSH and LQKENI. The length of the CDR3 is 15 residues. Trimming left V 1 base short and J 0 bases short, with 8 bases between. The CDR3 is CASSPRGGSTDTQYF. CDR3 nucleotides: TGTGCCAGCTCACCACGAGGGGGGAGCACAGATACGCAGTATTTT.

This clonotype was observed at least ten times. This chain uses TRBV9 with TRBJ2-5; the match to TRBD2 covers 8 bases. The CDR3 consists of 15 residues. V shed 0 bases and J 6 bases; nucleotides not matched to a gene: 7. CDR1 SGDLS and CDR2 YYNGEE come from the germline V gene. CDR3 in DNA: TGTGCCAGCAGCGTAGGCGGGGGGCCGGGACAGACCCAGTACTTC. Protein: CASSVGGGPGQTQYF.

The gene calls are TRBV10-2 and TRBJ2-6; D is ambiguous. The CDR3 consists of 15 residues. Germline V lookup: CDR1 WSHSY, CDR2 SAAADI. Trimming pared 6 bases from V and 0 bases from J, leaving 9 bases between. CDR3 region: CASSNLFSGANVLTF. The CDR3 DNA is TGCGCCAGCAGCAATCTTTTCTCTGGGGCCAACGTCCTGACTTTC.

This chain joins TRBV5-1 and TRBJ1-1; possible D gene TRBD1, 6 bases. V was cut by 2 bases and J by 3 bases, with 14 bases left in between. The CDR3 contains 15 residues. Germline loops: CDR1 SGHRS, CDR2 YFSETQ. The CDR3 is CASSLTGFWDTEAFF. CDR3 coding DNA: TGCGCCAGCAGCTTAACAGGGTTTTGGGACACTGAAGCTTTCTTT.

This clonotype is medium-sized (0.01 to 0.1%) by share. The V call is TRBV6-2 or TRBV6-3, the J call TRBJ2-7, with D unresolved. The CDR3 contains 13 residues. Trimming left V 2 bases short and J 1 base short, with 6 bases between. Germline values: CDR1 MNHEY, CDR2 SVGEGT. CDR3 amino acids: CASSYGESYEQYF. The CDR3 bases are TGTGCCAGCAGTTACGGGGAATCCTACGAGCAGTACTTC.

This clonotype was seen at least ten times. The CDR3 DNA sequence: TGTGCCAGTCGTCCCGACCGGGACAGCTATGGCTACACCTTC. Its protein is CASRPDRDSYGYTF. The chain uses TRBV19 and TRBJ1-2; TRBD1 agrees at 7 bases. Germline-derived CDR1 and CDR2 are LNHDA and SQIVND (reference sequence). The CDR3 sequence is 14 residues long. Trimming at V came to 8 bases and at J to 4 bases, leaving 10 bases not matched to a gene.